This T cell receptor (beta chain) was identified in a study of T cell repertoires in cytomegalovirus infection. On this clonotype: Its target is unknown.

Trimming cost V 5 bases and J 3 bases; bases outside gene matches: 6. This CDR3 is 14 amino acids long. TCRdb re-analysed the reads in MiXCR, keeping a single row per CDR3 protein. The profile shows roughly 990,000 distinct CDR3 sequences, approximately 33% of them singletons. The genes are TRBV12-3 or TRBV12-4 and TRBJ1-1; 7 bases align to TRBD1. This receptor was obtained from a human donor in good health (CMV status not recorded). Some clones in this sample may be carry-over from other donors' samples. The material was cultured CD8+ T cells from PBMCs, obtained from culture after CMV antigen stimulation. CDR3 bases: TGTGCCAGCAGTCACCTACAGGGGCACACTGAAGCTTTCTTT. Encoded protein: CASSHLQGHTEAFF.